This T cell receptor beta chain is from a study of T cell changes during pregnancy in multiple sclerosis. J gave up 6 bases and V 6 bases, and 10 bases lay outside the gene matches. Germline CDR1 reads KGHSH; CDR2 reads LQKENI. CDR3 length: 15 residues. TCRdb's copy holds only in-frame clones and misses some; the assay was immunoSEQ multiplex PCR. The sample carries 35,000 to 40,000 clones, around 89% recorded once. Specimen: CD4+ T cells from peripheral blood mononuclear cells, collected in the second trimester of pregnancy. The sequence derives from a female donor with multiple sclerosis, enrolled in a pregnancy study. The chain has TRBV18 and TRBJ1-1, with 10 bases lining up with TRBD1. CDR3: CASSEGQGRYAEAFF. The CDR3 DNA reads TGTGCCAGCTCGGAGGGACAGGGGCGATACGCTGAAGCTTTCTTT.